Listed here are 23 T cell receptor beta chains from one sample, sequenced in a study of T cell responses to AZD1222 COVID-19 vaccine. TCRdb's copy holds only in-frame clones and misses some; the assay was immunoSEQ multiplex PCR. The data contain over 110,000 clones, about 93% of them singletons. Sequenced material: peripheral blood, taken on day 0 of AZD1222 vaccination. The source is an adult in good health.

The sample holds a few counts of this clone. J is TRBJ1-1 and V is TRBV19; D may be TRBD1 (5 bases). CDR1 LNHDA and CDR2 SQIVND come from the germline V gene (reference sequence). V was clipped by 3 bases and J by 2 bases, with 25 bases between them. This CDR3 comprises 19 residues. The CDR3 region has the DNA TGTGCCAGTAGTATGGATAAGACTCGTGGAGAGGGGCTTAACACTGAAGCTTTCTTT. Its protein is CASSMDKTRGEGLNTEAFF.

The V call is TRBV4-3, the J call TRBJ2-1, with D perhaps TRBD2 (6 bases). Trimming removed 0 bases at V and 2 bases at J, with 8 bases between. Germline V CDR1 and CDR2: LGHNA, YSLEER. The CDR3 contains 15 residues. CDR3 in DNA: TGCGCCAGCAGCCAAGACCCGGGAGCCTACAATGAGCAGTTCTTC. Translating it yields CASSQDPGAYNEQFF.

The chain couples TRBV5-1 to TRBJ2-7; TRBD2 is a possible D gene (7 bases). Germline V CDR1 and CDR2: SGHRS, YFSETQ. The V and J ends lost 2 bases and 4 bases respectively, with 13 bases between them. The CDR3 totals 14 residues. CDR3 nucleotides: TGCGCCAGCAGCTTTAGGGGGGGCAGTTACGAGCAGTACTTC. Protein: CASSFRGGSYEQYF. The full variable domain, its missing parts supplied by reference TRBV5-1 and TRBJ2-7, is KAGVTQTPRYLIKTRGQQVTLSCSPISGHRSVSWYQQTPGQGLQFLFEYFSETQRNKGNFPGRFSGRQFSNSRSEMNVSTLELGDSALYLCASSFRGGSYEQYFGPGTRLTVT.

The genes are TRBV5-1 and TRBJ1-1; the D is unclear. The V end was cut by 3 bases, the J end by 4 bases, with 13 bases between. The V gene's germline CDR1 is SGHRS and CDR2 YFSETQ. The CDR3 is 14 residues long. CDR3 protein: CASSSSTTSTEAFF. CDR3 nucleotide sequence: TGCGCCAGCAGCTCTTCGACGACGTCCACTGAAGCTTTCTTT.

The chain uses TRBV7-2 and TRBJ2-7, with TRBD2 as a possible D gene (5 bases). The V gene lost 1 base and the J gene lost 2 bases, with 12 bases spanning the gap. This CDR3 region has 15 residues. The germline CDR1 and CDR2 sequences are SGHTA and FQGNSA. The CDR3 DNA is TGTGCCAGCAGCTTAGTAGCTAACGGGGCCTACGAGCAGTACTTC. This codes for CASSLVANGAYEQYF.

The chain is built from TRBV13 and TRBJ2-6; D call uncertain. CDR1 and CDR2 from the germline V gene are PRHDT and FYEKMQ (reference sequence). The CDR3 has 16 amino acids. V lost 5 bases and J 4 bases, leaving 15 bases between the germline ends. DNA for the CDR3: TGTGCCAGCAGCACTCTATGGGAATCCGGGGCCAACGTCCTGACTTTC. Protein: CASSTLWESGANVLTF. Full variable domain (remainder filled in from reference TRBV13 and TRBJ2-6): AAGVIQSPRHLIKEKRETATLKCYPIPRHDTVYWYQQGPGQDPQFLISFYEKMQSDKGSIPDRFSAQQFSDYHSELNMSSLELGDSALYFCASSTLWESGANVLTFGAGSRLTVL.

This sequence joins TRBV20-1 and TRBJ2-7; TRBD1 is a possible D gene (6 bases). This CDR3 spans 11 amino acids. In germline, CDR1 is DFQATT, CDR2 SNEGSKA (reference sequence). Deletions cut 2 bases from V and 5 bases from J, with 7 bases between. The CDR3 sequence: CSARSGDEQYF. The DNA of the CDR3 is TGCAGTGCTAGATCAGGGGACGAGCAGTACTTC.

The V and J genes are TRBV3-1 (or the pseudogene TRBV3-2) and TRBJ2-6; D unclear. The CDR3 consists of 15 residues. V shed 4 bases and J shed 4 bases, with 11 bases lying between them. Germline V gives CDR1 LGHDT, CDR2 YNNKEL (reference sequence). The CDR3 loop reads CASSLAQGGANVLTF. The CDR3 region has the DNA TGTGCCAGCAGCCTTGCCCAAGGGGGGGCCAACGTCCTGACTTTC.

This sequence joins TRBV28 and TRBJ2-2; the match to TRBD1 covers 9 bases. The germline V gene has CDR1 MDHEN and CDR2 SYDVKM. This CDR3 contains 14 residues. J lost 5 bases, V lost 4 bases, and 2 bases had no gene match. CDR3 in amino acids: CASSSTGGTGELFF. The DNA for the CDR3 is TGTGCCAGCAGTTCGACAGGGGGAACCGGGGAGCTGTTTTTT. Complete variable domain (other parts from reference TRBV28 and TRBJ2-2): DVKVTQSSRYLVKRTGEKVFLECVQDMDHENMFWYRQDPGLGLRLIYFSYDVKMKEKGDIPEGYSVSREKKERFSLILESASTNQTSMYLCASSSTGGTGELFFGEGSRLTVL.

The genes are TRBV20-1 and TRBJ1-1; D is unresolved. Germline CDR1 DFQATT, CDR2 SNEGSKA (reference sequence). Deletions cut 0 bases from V and 12 bases from J, with 11 bases between. This CDR3 comprises 11 residues. CDR3 DNA: TGCAGTGCTAGAGATAACCGCGGTCCTTTCTTT. Translation: CSARDNRGPFF.

The chain carries TRBV5-6 and TRBJ1-1; no definite D call. Germline assignment: CDR1 SGHDT and CDR2 YYEEEE. With 6 bases removed from V and 5 bases from J, the gap between germline ends came to 17 bases. The length of the CDR3 is 14 residues. CDR3 loop: CASKFGFTGTEAFF. The DNA for the CDR3 is TGTGCCAGCAAATTCGGCTTCACTGGGACTGAAGCTTTCTTT.

The V gene is TRBV3-1 (or the pseudogene TRBV3-2), the J gene TRBJ2-7, with no clear D. Germline V gives CDR1 LGHDT, CDR2 YNNKEL (reference sequence). Trimming removed 4 bases at V and 4 bases at J, with 5 bases between. The CDR3 totals 11 residues. In nucleotides, the CDR3 is TGTGCCAGCAGCCGAATGTACGAGCAGTACTTC. This translates into CASSRMYEQYF.

This CDR3 reads CASSLGQSYGYTF. DNA for the CDR3: TGTGCCAGCAGCTTAGGACAGAGCTATGGCTACACCTTC. V and J are TRBV7-8 and TRBJ1-2; TRBD1 is a possible D gene (5 bases). The CDR3 contains 13 residues. Trimming removed 1 base from V and 4 bases from J, with 7 bases in between. Germline assignment: CDR1 SGHVS and CDR2 FQNEAQ.

The V and J genes are TRBV11-2 and TRBJ1-2; TRBD1 is a possible D gene (5 bases). V gave up 3 bases and J gave up 5 bases, with 13 bases separating them. CDR3 size: 14 residues. CDR1 SGHAT and CDR2 FQNNGV come from the germline V gene. The CDR3 region is CASSFRQGQYGYTF. CDR3 DNA sequence: TGTGCCAGCAGCTTCAGGCAGGGCCAATATGGCTACACCTTC. Together with reference TRBV11-2 and TRBJ1-2, the CDR3 gives the full variable domain: EAGVAQSPRYKIIEKRQSVAFWCNPISGHATLYWYQQILGQGPKLLIQFQNNGVVDDSQLPKDRFSAERLKGVDSTLKIQPAKLEDSAVYLCASSFRQGQYGYTFGSGTRLTVV.

The chain carries TRBV6-5 and TRBJ2-1; no reliable D call. The CDR3 spans 12 residues. V lost 4 bases, J lost 6 bases, and 7 bases lay in between. Germline lookup yields CDR1 MNHEY and CDR2 SVGAGI. The CDR3 nucleotides read TGTGCCAGCAGTTCCCAAGGCAATGAGCAGTTCTTC. Protein product: CASSSQGNEQFF.

The chain joins TRBV9 to TRBJ2-5; D is unclear. CDR1 is SGDLS and CDR2 is YYNGEE in the germline V gene. This CDR3 contains 14 residues. Trimming left V 4 bases short and J 3 bases short, with 13 bases between. CDR3 in DNA: TGTGCCAGCAGCCCTACCGGTTCCAAAGAGACCCAGTACTTC. It specifies CASSPTGSKETQYF. The whole variable domain, filled in from reference TRBV9 and TRBJ2-5, reads DSGVTQTPKHLITATGQRVTLRCSPRSGDLSVYWYQQSLDQGLQFLIQYYNGEERAKGNILERFSAQQFPDLHSELNLSSLELGDSALYFCASSPTGSKETQYFGPGTRLLVL.

This chain uses TRBV3-1 (or the pseudogene TRBV3-2) with TRBJ2-7, with a possible D match to TRBD1 (6 bases). Germline CDR1 LGHDT, CDR2 YNNKEL (reference sequence). This CDR3 comprises 14 residues. V shed 3 bases and J shed 0 bases, with 9 bases lying between them. In nucleotides, the CDR3 is TGTGCCAGCAGCCAGCAAGGGGGCTCCTACGAGCAGTACTTC. Amino acid sequence: CASSQQGGSYEQYF.

The rearrangement links TRBV29-1 to TRBJ1-2; a weak D match, TRBD1 (6 bases). V shed 7 bases and J shed 8 bases, with 20 bases lying between them. Germline lookup yields CDR1 SQVTM and CDR2 ANQGSEA. The CDR3 is 13 residues long. CDR3 nucleotides: TGCAGCGCCACAGGAGTCCTAGGGGGGGGCTACACCTTC. Protein: CSATGVLGGGYTF.

The chain joins TRBV12-5 to TRBJ1-5, with 7 positions matching TRBD1. Unmatched junction bases numbered 4, after V lost 1 base and J lost 7 bases. The CDR3 totals 14 residues. CDR1 and CDR2 from the germline V gene are LGHNT and FRNRAP. This CDR3 is CASGLGQGHQPQHF. The DNA for the CDR3 is TGTGCTAGTGGTTTGGGACAGGGCCACCAGCCCCAGCATTTT. The whole variable domain, filled in from reference TRBV12-5 and TRBJ1-5, reads DARVTQTPRHKVTEMGQEVTMRCQPILGHNTVFWYRQTMMQGLELLAYFRNRAPLDDSGMPKDRFSAEMPDATLATLKIQPSEPRDSAVYFCASGLGQGHQPQHFGDGTRLSIL.

The J gene is TRBJ2-7, the V gene TRBV5-6; D ambiguous. The V end was cut by 4 bases, the J end by 2 bases, with 13 bases between. This CDR3 has 14 amino acids. Germline assignment: CDR1 SGHDT and CDR2 YYEEEE. The CDR3 sequence: CASSEEMVPYEQYF. The CDR3 DNA is TGTGCCAGCAGCGAGGAAATGGTCCCCTACGAGCAGTACTTC.

The count of this clone is one. The DNA for the CDR3 is TGTGCCAGCAGCTTAGAGGGCAGGGAGGGGACCTGGAACACTGAAGCTTTCTTT. This translates into CASSLEGREGTWNTEAFF. The V and J genes are TRBV7-2 and TRBJ1-1; TRBD1 is a possible D gene (5 bases). The CDR3 sequence is 18 residues long. Germline values: CDR1 SGHTA, CDR2 FQGNSA. Trimming removed 1 base from V and 1 base from J, with 19 bases in between.

The CDR3 reads CASSLGGGRGYTF. The CDR3 coding sequence is TGTGCCAGCAGTTTAGGCGGGGGTCGCGGCTACACCTTC. The J gene is TRBJ1-2, the V gene TRBV28, with D perhaps TRBD1 (5 bases). Germline loops: CDR1 MDHEN, CDR2 SYDVKM. V was pared by 2 bases and J by 8 bases, with 12 bases between. The CDR3 loop spans 13 amino acids.

The V and J genes are TRBV13 and TRBJ2-3, with D tentatively TRBD2 (5 bases). The CDR3 sequence is 16 residues long. Trimming pared 0 bases from V and 2 bases from J, leaving 12 bases between. Germline assignment: CDR1 PRHDT and CDR2 FYEKMQ (reference sequence). Written as DNA, the CDR3 is TGTGCCAGCAGCTTAGGGGACCGAGACTACACAGATACGCAGTATTTT. Its protein is CASSLGDRDYTDTQYF.